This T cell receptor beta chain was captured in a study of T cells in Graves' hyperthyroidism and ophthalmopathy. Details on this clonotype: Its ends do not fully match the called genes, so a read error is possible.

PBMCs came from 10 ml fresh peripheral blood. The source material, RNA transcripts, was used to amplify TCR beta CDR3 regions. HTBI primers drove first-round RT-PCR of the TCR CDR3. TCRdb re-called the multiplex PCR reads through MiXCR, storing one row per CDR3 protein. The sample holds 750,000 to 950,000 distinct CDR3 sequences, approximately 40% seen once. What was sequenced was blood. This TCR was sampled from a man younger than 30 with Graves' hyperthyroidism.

CDR3 region: CSADFANTGELFF. CDR3 nucleotide sequence: TGCAGTGCAGACTTCGCGAACACTGGGGAGCTGTTTTTT. This chain uses TRBV20-1 with TRBJ2-2; unclear D gene. The CDR3 has 13 amino acids. CDR1 is DFQATT and CDR2 is SNEGSKA in the germline V gene (reference sequence).